Shown below are 4 T cell receptor beta chains from a single sample sequenced in a study of T cell responses to AZD1222 COVID-19 vaccine. Only in-frame clones appear in the TCRdb table, and some are missing; sequencing was by immunoSEQ multiplex PCR. The data hold approximately 100,000 clones, with 87% observed a single time. The specimen comprised peripheral blood, sampled 28 days after the second AZD1222 dose. These receptors were obtained from an adult who received the AZD1222 COVID-19 vaccine.

V gene TRBV29-1 combines with J gene TRBJ2-3; D is undetermined. This CDR3 region has 13 residues. Trimming removed 3 bases at V and 7 bases at J, with 14 bases between. Germline CDR1 is SQVTM and CDR2 is ANQGSEA. The CDR3 region has the DNA TGCAGCGTTGAGCCCCCCGCCGATTATACGCAGTATTTT. Its translation is CSVEPPADYTQYF.

The chain employs TRBV20-1 and TRBJ1-1, with D perhaps TRBD1 (5 bases). V lost 6 bases and J 10 bases, leaving 15 bases between the germline ends. Germline assignment: CDR1 DFQATT and CDR2 SNEGSKA (reference sequence). CDR3 length equals 11 residues. The CDR3 spells CSAQDRTSAFF. As DNA, the CDR3 is TGCAGTGCGCAAGACAGAACCTCAGCTTTCTTT.

In nucleotides, the CDR3 is TGTGCCAGCACCTCTAGCGGGAGACCGTTAGAGACCCAGTACTTC. This gives the protein CASTSSGRPLETQYF. This sequence joins TRBV6-5 and TRBJ2-5; 10 bases match TRBD2. The CDR3 runs to 15 residues. The ends lost 7 bases at V and 4 bases at J; junction bases unmatched: 9. From germline, CDR1 is MNHEY and CDR2 SVGAGI.

This chain connects TRBV19 to TRBJ1-2; D is perhaps TRBD1 (6 bases). V shed 0 bases and J shed 2 bases, with 10 bases lying between them. The germline CDR1 and CDR2 sequences are LNHDA and SQIVND (reference sequence). There are 15 residues in the CDR3. Here the CDR3 reads CASSIDPGQNYGYTF. In nucleotides, the CDR3 is TGTGCCAGTAGTATAGATCCCGGACAGAACTATGGCTACACCTTC.